Sequencing of this TCR beta chain was carried out in a study of PD-L1 blockade in urothelial cancer. Study overall: Enrolled patients had been treated previously with 0 to 3 chemotherapy regimens.

The time point: peripheral blood 6 weeks after treatment start. Pretreatment and on-treatment blood mononuclear cell samples were taken, totaling between 1 and 8 time points per patient. TCRdb's table, derived via immunoSEQ multiplex PCR, lists solely in-frame clones and lacks some. This table has around 120,000 clones, approximately 90% appearing once. The germline V gene encodes CDR1 SGHRS and CDR2 YFSETQ. This CDR3 contains 14 residues. With V trimmed by 4 bases and J by 5 bases, 8 bases remained unmatched. The TCR originated in a man in his 60s with urothelial cancer. The sample in question was PBMCs, obtained around atezolizumab (anti-PD-L1) treatment. The rearrangement uses TRBV5-1 and TRBJ2-7; 8 bases align to TRBD2. The CDR3 is CASSRGGGDHEQYF. The CDR3 nucleotides are TGCGCCAGCAGCCGGGGGGGAGGGGACCACGAGCAGTACTTC.